This T cell receptor (beta chain) was captured by sequencing in a study of OX40 agonist ivuxolimab in advanced cancers. Findings and limits, study-wide: Some patients who did not respond also had low normalized T-cell clonal expansion.

As concerns this clone: Its antigen remains unknown.

Trimming shortened V by 4 bases and J by 2 bases, and 9 bases separated the two germline ends. Looked up from germline, CDR1 is KGHSH and CDR2 is LQKENI. The length of the CDR3 is 13 residues. This table comes from immunoSEQ multiplex PCR, and its TCRdb copy is limited to in-frame clones, with some not included. This sample yields about 52,000 clones, of which approximately 88% are seen a single time; around 12% belongs to the top ten. Here the sequenced sample was CD4+ or CD8+ T cells sorted from blood, taken in a trial of the OX40 agonist ivuxolimab. This receptor was identified in an adult with an advanced solid tumor such as melanoma, head and neck, liver or kidney cancer. The V gene is TRBV18, the J gene TRBJ2-7, with D unresolved. For the CDR3, the DNA is TGTGCCAGCTCACGAGCCGGACCCTACGAGCAGTACTTC. Translated, it gives CASSRAGPYEQYF.